What follows is one T cell receptor (beta chain) and its context. Its specificity is not known. The source of the sample is a study of CXCR3-negative and CXCR3-positive naive CD8 T cells. Study information: TRB reads totalled about 135 million, about 1.5 +/- 0.3 million per library. Study conclusions and caveats: TRB CDR3 hydrophobicity was greater in CXCR3-positive naive cells than in CXCR3-negative naive cells.

Naivety in CD8+ T cells corresponded to a CD45RO-CCR7+CD27+CD95- phenotype. It was by 5' RACE with UMI labels that the TRB cDNA libraries were prepared. TCRdb reanalyzed the 5' RACE reads, giving one entry per CDR3 protein sequence and no DNA. The sample table includes about 63,000 distinct CDR3 sequences. The receptor was derived from a human donor in good health. Some clones in this sample may be carry-over from other donors' samples. Material: naive CXCR3+ CD8+ T cells from blood. This sample's subset: CD45RO-CCR7+CD27+CD95- naive CD8+ T cells expressing CXCR3 (TNR3+).

CDR3: CASSPDITDTQYF. The V and J genes are TRBV7-2 and TRBJ2-3. This CDR3 contains 13 residues. Germline values: CDR1 SGHTA, CDR2 FQGNSA.